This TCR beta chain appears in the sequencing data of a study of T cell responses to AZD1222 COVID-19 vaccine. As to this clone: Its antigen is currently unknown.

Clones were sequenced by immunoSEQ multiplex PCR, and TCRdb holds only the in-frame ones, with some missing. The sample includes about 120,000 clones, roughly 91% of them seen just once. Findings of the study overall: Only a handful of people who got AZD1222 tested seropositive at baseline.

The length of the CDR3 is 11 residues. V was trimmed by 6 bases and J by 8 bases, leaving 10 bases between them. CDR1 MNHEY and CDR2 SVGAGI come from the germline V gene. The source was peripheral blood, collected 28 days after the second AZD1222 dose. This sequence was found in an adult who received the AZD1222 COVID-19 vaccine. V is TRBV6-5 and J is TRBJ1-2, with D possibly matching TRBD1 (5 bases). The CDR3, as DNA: TGTGCCAGCAGGCACGGGGCGGGCTACACCTTC. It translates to CASRHGAGYTF.